This TCR beta chain was captured in a study of cytomegalovirus exposure and HLA in healthy donors (TCRdb year 2017). In the study overall: According to a later analysis, one platform produced both the 120 validation repertoires and the approximately 600 repertoires of the first cohort. The study was designed to test whether signatures of past pathogen exposure could be identified by cataloging public T cell receptors. Along with the roughly 700-subject first cohort, a separate validation cohort of around 120 different subjects was used. High-throughput TCR immunosequencing, statistical association of individual TCRs with disease status, and machine learning were combined to predict cytomegalovirus infection status.

V was cut back by 7 bases and J by 4 bases, leaving a gap of 8 bases between them. The germline V gene provides CDR1 ENHRY and CDR2 SYGVKD. The CDR3 sequence holds 12 residues, the cysteine and phenylalanine included. Only the CDR3 DNA is retained, 36 bases long and in frame from the first base. What the study reported, not specific to this receptor: A few of the identified cytomegalovirus-associated TCR beta chains were confirmed in vitro to be specific for cytomegalovirus antigens. The authors suggested that the approach could potentially be generalized to other disease states and immunological phenotypes. Most TCR sequences were observed very rarely across donors, whereas some public TCRs were present in many individuals. The classifier was reported to diagnose cytomegalovirus status with high specificity and sensitivity in both the original and validation cohorts. Subsequent analysis determined that TCRs grouped into clusters in the first cohort also showed a tendency toward co-occurrence across the roughly 120 validation repertoires, and 94% of cluster scores exceeded 0. In the study, around 150 TCR beta chains were listed as associated with cytomegalovirus. A later analysis lacked HLA typing for the validation cohort, so it scored co-occurrence in that cohort across all 110 or so repertoires.

The donors were included in the validation cohort of 120 subjects, a group kept apart from the 666-subject first cohort. To prepare the library, the immunoSEQ multiplex PCR assay was applied. For the original study's pipeline: A statistical classification framework was developed to diagnose cytomegalovirus status using the catalog of TCR beta chain sequences. TCRdb took over this immuneACCESS table, retaining in-frame rearrangements with V and J assigned. Such tables are incomplete; in checked studies, under half of the missing clones stem from an unresolved V gene, and the remainder is unexplained. The V and J calls and clone size are taken from that table; D and trimming were inferred from the DNA. Here the sample has 150,000 or so clones; roughly 83% occur a single time. Roughly a tenth of the sample lies in the top ten. As regards this clone: The antigen it recognizes is unknown. It has no much larger one-base neighbor in the sample; base qualities were not kept.

The chain is made from TRBV10-3 and TRBJ2-1, with an unclear D gene assignment. This receptor was obtained from a man aged 25-40 years in good health and CMV-seropositive. Material for sequencing was PBMCs. The CDR3 here reads CAINTVYNEQFF. The nucleotide sequence is given as TGTGCCATCAATACGGTTTACAATGAGCAGTTCTTC.